The present entry profiles one TCR beta chain with its context. There are 15 residues in the CDR3. In germline, CDR1 is MNHEY, CDR2 SVGAGI. With 0 bases removed from V and 3 bases from J, the gap between germline ends came to 11 bases. Generated by immunoSEQ multiplex PCR, the TCRdb table keeps only in-frame clones and is missing some. Among around 160,000 clones listed, 87% were seen once. The sample originates from a study of blood T cell repertoires in COVID-19. The V call is TRBV6-5, the J call TRBJ1-1; D may be TRBD1 (5 bases). This sequence originates from a middle-aged woman who had been exposed to COVID-19. Material for sequencing was PBMCs or T cells enriched from blood (not recorded which). The CDR3 nucleotides are TGTGCCAGCAGTTACTCGAACGGGGGTGACACTGAAGCTTTCTTT. Encoded protein: CASSYSNGGDTEAFF.